This T cell receptor (beta chain) appears in the sequencing data of a study of T cell responses to AZD1222 COVID-19 vaccine. TCRdb keeps only in-frame clones here, not all; method: immunoSEQ multiplex PCR. Of some 160,000 clones in the sample, 85% to 90% were seen once. CDR3 length: 14 residues. Germline CDR1 is MDHEN and CDR2 is SYDVKM. V was trimmed by 6 bases and J by 4 bases, leaving 12 bases between them. The sample consisted of peripheral blood, taken on day 0 of AZD1222 vaccination. The receptor was isolated from an adult in good health. The chain recombines TRBV28 with TRBJ2-2; no reliable D call. The CDR3 region has the DNA TGTGCCAGCAGGGGGATAGCCGCCACCGGGGAGCTGTTTTTT. Translation gives CASRGIAATGELFF.